One and the same sample provided the 32 T cell receptor beta chains below, sequenced in a study of T cells expressing NK-cell markers. No DNA is given; TCRdb re-called the 5' RACE reads and lists each CDR3 protein once. The table lists almost 450,000 distinct CDR3 sequences. Sequenced material: blood T cells: a sorted CD56 or NKG2C T cell subset, CD4+ or CD8+ T cells, or bulk PBMC T cells (not recorded which). The source is a woman between 18 and 70 years old in good health.

The CDR3 is CASSDLGPGTKNIQYF. This chain connects TRBV10-1 to TRBJ2-4; TCRdb gives TRBD1 as the D gene, but with no DNA this cannot be confirmed. Per germline, CDR1 WNHNN and CDR2 SYGVQD (reference sequence). This CDR3 comprises 16 residues.

The V call is TRBV7-3, the J call TRBJ2-1; with no DNA, the TCRdb D assignment of TRBD1 cannot be verified. Germline V lookup: CDR1 SGHTA, CDR2 FQGTGA. The CDR3 length is 15 residues. The CDR3: CASSWDRGRENEQFF.

The rearrangement joins TRBV20-1 to TRBJ1-1. The CDR3 runs 14 residues. The V gene's germline CDR1 is DFQATT and CDR2 SNEGSKA (reference sequence). Here the CDR3 reads CSAREYGPNTEAFF.

V usage is TRBV28 and J usage is TRBJ2-2; TCRdb names TRBD2, which stays unverified in the absence of DNA. Per the germline V gene, CDR1 is MDHEN and CDR2 is SYDVKM. This CDR3 region has 14 residues. The CDR3 here is CASSLRAQTGELFF.

V gene TRBV5-1 combines with J gene TRBJ2-1; the D call from TCRdb, TRBD1, cannot be confirmed without DNA. In germline, CDR1 is SGHRS, CDR2 YFSETQ. The CDR3 spans 14 residues. The CDR3 reads CASELLGGYNEQFF.

The CDR3 region is CASKLWAGTETGELFF. This chain links TRBV5-1 with TRBJ2-2; absent DNA, TCRdb's TRBD2 call cannot be checked. The germline V gene encodes CDR1 SGHRS and CDR2 YFSETQ. The CDR3 is made up of 16 amino acids.

This sequence joins TRBV6-2 or TRBV6-3 and TRBJ2-4; checking the TCRdb D call of TRBD1 is not possible without DNA. CDR3 length: 18 residues. The germline V gene encodes CDR1 MNHEY and CDR2 SVGEGT. The CDR3 protein is CASSYDRGLGLAKNIQYF.

The V call is TRBV20-1, the J call TRBJ2-3. CDR1 is DFQATT and CDR2 is SNEGSKA in the germline V gene (reference sequence). The CDR3 is 13 amino acids. CDR3 amino acids: CSARFGDTDTQYF.

This rearrangement joins TRBV25-1 to TRBJ2-5; there is no DNA to check the TCRdb D call of TRBD1. The germline CDR1 and CDR2 sequences are MGHDK and SYGVNS. There are 17 residues in the CDR3. The CDR3 reads CASSEGQGALVGETQYF.

The V gene is TRBV28, the J gene TRBJ2-3; lacking DNA, the TRBD2 call made by TCRdb goes unchecked. CDR3 length: 19 amino acids. Germline CDR1 is MDHEN and CDR2 is SYDVKM. CDR3: CASSLYRTSGGGSTDTQYF. Together with reference TRBV28 and TRBJ2-3, the CDR3 gives the full variable domain: DVKVTQSSRYLVKRTGEKVFLECVQDMDHENMFWYRQDPGLGLRLIYFSYDVKMKEKGDIPEGYSVSREKKERFSLILESASTNQTSMYLCASSLYRTSGGGSTDTQYFGPGTRLTVL.

V gene TRBV12-3 or TRBV12-4 combines with J gene TRBJ1-1. The CDR3 is made up of 14 amino acids. The CDR3 sequence is CASSPIKGNTEAFF.

This chain joins TRBV29-1 and TRBJ2-7; TCRdb indicates TRBD1, and absent DNA this call remains unverified. CDR3 length equals 12 residues. Germline values: CDR1 SQVTM, CDR2 ANQGSEA. CDR3 amino acids: CSVEGDRYEQYF.

The chain carries TRBV12-3 or TRBV12-4 and TRBJ2-7; with no DNA, the TCRdb D assignment of TRBD1 cannot be verified. The CDR3 runs to 15 residues. CDR3 sequence reads: CASSQYRDRGYEQYF.

The chain links TRBV7-2 to TRBJ2-1; TCRdb outputs TRBD2, but without DNA this stays unchecked. The CDR3 loop spans 16 amino acids. Germline V CDR1 and CDR2: SGHTA, FQGNSA. This CDR3 reads CASSFAPGLAANEQFF. Looking up the rest from reference TRBV7-2 and TRBJ2-1 gives the full variable domain: GAGVSQSPSNKVTEKGKDVELRCDPISGHTALYWYRQSLGQGLEFLIYFQGNSAPDKSGLPSDRFSAERTGGSVSTLTIQRTQQEDSAVYLCASSFAPGLAANEQFFGPGTRLTVL.

This chain connects TRBV7-3 to TRBJ2-5. CDR1 is SGHTA, CDR2 FQGTGA, per germline. This CDR3 comprises 13 residues. The CDR3 sequence: CASSRSFGETQYF.

The rearrangement uses TRBV7-9 and TRBJ2-7. Germline CDR1 is SEHNR and CDR2 is FQNEAQ (reference sequence). This CDR3 has 13 residues. CDR3 protein: CASSLEWSNEQYF. The complete variable domain, with remaining parts taken from reference TRBV7-9 and TRBJ2-7, reads DTGVSQNPRHKITKRGQNVTFRCDPISEHNRLYWYRQTLGQGPEFLTYFQNEAQLEKSRLLSDRFSAERPKGSFSTLEIQRTEQGDSAMYLCASSLEWSNEQYFGPGTRLTVT.

The CDR3 loop reads CASSWDREDEQFF. The rearrangement links TRBV6-5 to TRBJ2-1; TCRdb selects TRBD1, and the lack of DNA leaves this call unchecked. This CDR3 comprises 13 residues. The germline V gene encodes CDR1 MNHEY and CDR2 SVGAGI.

The V and J genes are TRBV20-1 and TRBJ1-2; the D call from TCRdb, TRBD1, cannot be confirmed without DNA. The CDR3 extends over 16 amino acids. Germline V gene sequence: CDR1 DFQATT, CDR2 SNEGSKA (reference sequence). CDR3 amino acids: CSARRDRDEYPYGYTF.

CDR3 region: CTSPPAGESSGANVLTF. The V gene is TRBV1, the J gene TRBJ2-6; TCRdb gives TRBD1 as the D gene, but with no DNA this cannot be confirmed. TRBV1 is a documented pseudogene. The CDR3 is 17 residues long.

The chain combines TRBV20-1 with TRBJ2-5; the TCRdb D gene call, TRBD2, has no DNA to confirm it. Germline V lookup: CDR1 DFQATT, CDR2 SNEGSKA (reference sequence). The length of the CDR3 is 17 residues. The CDR3 region is CSASRGGRGFRKETQYF.

The V gene is TRBV18, the J gene TRBJ2-1; TCRdb's assignment of TRBD2 cannot be checked, as there is no DNA. The CDR3 length is 15 residues. Looked up from germline, CDR1 is KGHSH and CDR2 is LQKENI. CDR3: CASSPGRVSNNEQFF. The full variable domain, its missing parts supplied by reference TRBV18 and TRBJ2-1, is NAGVMQNPRHLVRRRGQEARLRCSPMKGHSHVYWYRQLPEEGLKFMVYLQKENIIDESGMPKERFSAEFPKEGPSILRIQQVVRGDSAAYFCASSPGRVSNNEQFFGPGTRLTVL.

CDR3 sequence reads: CASSLQGWNTEAFF. The V call is TRBV5-5, the J call TRBJ1-1; with no DNA, the TCRdb D assignment of TRBD1 cannot be verified. CDR3 length: 14 residues. Germline V lookup: CDR1 SGHKS, CDR2 YYEKEE (reference sequence).

The CDR3 loop is CASSLVPQAGGADTQYF. The gene calls are TRBV5-1 and TRBJ2-3; with no DNA, the TCRdb D assignment of TRBD2 cannot be verified. The CDR3 is made up of 17 amino acids. Germline V gives CDR1 SGHRS, CDR2 YFSETQ.

This chain uses TRBV4-2 with TRBJ2-1; absent DNA, TCRdb's TRBD1 call cannot be checked. CDR1 is LGHNA and CDR2 is YNFKEQ in the germline V gene. The CDR3 is made up of 17 amino acids. CDR3 loop: CASSQPEVRGLNNEQFF.

This rearrangement joins TRBV7-6 to TRBJ2-1; TCRdb designates TRBD2, a call that cannot be tested without DNA. In germline, CDR1 is SGHVS, CDR2 FNYEAQ. The CDR3 contains 16 residues. CDR3: CASSFPGLAGGAEQFF. Full variable domain (remainder filled in from reference TRBV7-6 and TRBJ2-1): GAGVSQSPRYKVTKRGQDVALRCDPISGHVSLYWYRQALGQGPEFLTYFNYEAQQDKSGLPNDRFSAERPEGSISTLTIQRTEQRDSAMYRCASSFPGLAGGAEQFFGPGTRLTVL.

The V call is TRBV7-2, the J call TRBJ2-7; TCRdb lists TRBD2, though no DNA is available to test this call. The length of the CDR3 is 16 residues. Germline-derived CDR1 and CDR2 are SGHTA and FQGNSA. CDR3 in amino acids: CASSLLLGAFAYEQYF.

This chain links TRBV12-3 or TRBV12-4 with TRBJ2-2; TCRdb picks TRBD1, but there is no DNA to check that call. The CDR3 is 14 amino acids. Here the CDR3 reads CASSLGTPEGELFF.

The chain joins TRBV10-3 to TRBJ2-3; TCRdb's D call of TRBD1 is untestable without DNA. The CDR3 has 18 residues. Germline V gene lookup returns CDR1 ENHRY and CDR2 SYGVKD. The CDR3 region is CASGPPFVGPASTDTQYF.

This chain links TRBV20-1 with TRBJ2-2. CDR1 and CDR2 (germline): DFQATT, SNEGSKA (reference sequence). This CDR3 has 12 residues. CDR3 in amino acids: CSARKGTGELFF.

The chain recombines TRBV7-2 with TRBJ1-1. In germline, CDR1 is SGHTA, CDR2 FQGNSA. This CDR3 has 14 residues. CDR3 residues: CASSFSKTNTEAFF. The whole variable domain, remainder taken from reference TRBV7-2 and TRBJ1-1, is GAGVSQSPSNKVTEKGKDVELRCDPISGHTALYWYRQSLGQGLEFLIYFQGNSAPDKSGLPSDRFSAERTGGSVSTLTIQRTQQEDSAVYLCASSFSKTNTEAFFGQGTRLTVV.

The chain joins TRBV6-1 to TRBJ1-4; as DNA is missing, the TRBD1 call by TCRdb cannot be tested. The length of the CDR3 is 16 residues. Germline lookup yields CDR1 MNHNS and CDR2 SASEGT. CDR3 residues: CASSVVGGITNEKLFF.

The chain employs TRBV5-1 and TRBJ2-3; TCRdb's D call, TRBD2, is unchecked because there is no DNA. Germline V lookup: CDR1 SGHRS, CDR2 YFSETQ. There are 14 residues in the CDR3. The CDR3 sequence: CASSLSSGRDTQYF.